This T cell receptor (beta chain) was obtained from a study of blood T cell repertoires in COVID-19. Overall study context: T cells, B-cell-depleted T cells, or PBMCs supplied cDNA or gDNA.

Unmatched junction bases numbered 8, after V lost 6 bases and J lost 5 bases. The CDR3 length is 14 residues. The V gene's germline CDR1 is MNHEY and CDR2 SVGAGI. Sequencing was performed with immunoSEQ multiplex PCR; in TCRdb, only in-frame clones are kept and a portion is missing. The sample includes 400,000 to 500,000 clones, about nine tenths of them seen just once. Sequenced input: peripheral blood. This chain joins TRBV6-5 and TRBJ1-1; 8 bases map to TRBD1. The receptor comes from a woman in her thirties with active or convalescent COVID-19. In nucleotides, the CDR3 is TGTGCCAGCAGGACGGTGGACAGGGTAACTGAAGCTTTCTTT. Protein sequence: CASRTVDRVTEAFF.